What follows describes a single TCR beta chain. Its antigen remains unidentified. Unsorted libraries used 2 million PBMCs kept at -80 degrees C. This sample was taken from a study of neurological immune-mediated disorders. Study-wide findings and caveats: There was no clinical or MRI feature that showed an association with the multiple sclerosis repertoire cluster.

With V trimmed by 1 base and J by 0 bases, 3 bases remained unmatched. The CDR3 loop spans 15 amino acids. CDR1 SEHNR and CDR2 FQNEAQ come from the germline V gene (reference sequence). With 10-nucleotide random UMIs included, cDNA was synthesized by 5'RACE. TCRdb reprocessed the 5' RACE reads via MiXCR and lists one record per CDR3 protein. The data contain about 74,000 distinct CDR3 sequences, 5.2% of them singletons. The sequence derives from a man aged 18 to 29 with multiple sclerosis. The V gene is TRBV7-9, the J gene TRBJ2-7; 7 bases match TRBD2. Sequencing input: PBMCs. The DNA of the CDR3 is TGTGCCAGCAGCTTAGAGGGAGGGCGCTCCTACGAGCAGTACTTC. Amino acid sequence: CASSLEGGRSYEQYF.